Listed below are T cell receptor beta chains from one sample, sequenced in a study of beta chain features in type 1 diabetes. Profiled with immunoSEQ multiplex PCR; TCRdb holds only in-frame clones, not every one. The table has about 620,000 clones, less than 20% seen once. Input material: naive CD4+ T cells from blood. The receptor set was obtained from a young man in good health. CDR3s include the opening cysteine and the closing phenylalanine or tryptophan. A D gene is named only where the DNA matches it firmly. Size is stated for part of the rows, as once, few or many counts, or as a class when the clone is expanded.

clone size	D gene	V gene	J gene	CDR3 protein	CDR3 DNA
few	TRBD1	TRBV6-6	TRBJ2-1	CASRKPGQGNNEQFF	TGTGCCAGCAGGAAACCGGGACAGGGTAACAATGAGCAGTTCTTC
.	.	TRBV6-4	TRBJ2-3	CASSSEGDTQYF	TGTGCCAGCAGTTCGGAGGGAGATACGCAGTATTTT
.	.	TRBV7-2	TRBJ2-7	CASSQPLSLVTSYEQYF	TGTGCCAGCAGCCAGCCCCTCAGCCTGGTTACCTCCTACGAGCAGTACTTC
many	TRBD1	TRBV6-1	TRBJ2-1	CASSERDRRDEQFF	TGTGCCAGCAGTGAACGGGACAGGCGAGATGAGCAGTTCTTC
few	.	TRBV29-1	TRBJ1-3	CSVGQGSGNTIYF	TGCAGCGTCGGTCAGGGCTCTGGAAACACCATATATTTT
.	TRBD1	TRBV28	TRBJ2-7	CASSSIGTGSSYEQYF	TGTGCCAGCAGTTCCATCGGGACAGGGAGCTCCTACGAGCAGTACTTC
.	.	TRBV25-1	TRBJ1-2	CASSEAGARGGYTF	TGTGCCAGCAGTGAGGCGGGGGCGCGGGGTGGCTACACCTTC
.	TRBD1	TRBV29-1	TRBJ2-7	CSVEDLGQGTYEQYF	TGCAGCGTTGAAGATCTCGGACAGGGGACCTACGAGCAGTACTTC
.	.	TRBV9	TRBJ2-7	CASSVEGSGEQYF	TGTGCCAGCAGCGTAGAGGGGTCAGGCGAGCAGTACTTC
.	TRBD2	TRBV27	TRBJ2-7	CASSPAGGKSYEQYF	TGTGCCAGCAGTCCCGCCGGGGGGAAGTCCTACGAGCAGTACTTC
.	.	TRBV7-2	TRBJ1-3	CASSLASSGNTIYF	TGTGCCAGCAGCTTAGCGTCCTCTGGAAACACCATATATTTT
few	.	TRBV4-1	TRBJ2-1	CASSQEVTALNEQFF	TGCGCCAGCAGCCAAGAAGTAACAGCACTCAATGAGCAGTTCTTC
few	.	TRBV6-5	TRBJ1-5	CASRATGNNQPQHF	TGTGCCAGCAGGGCGACAGGTAACAATCAGCCCCAGCATTTT
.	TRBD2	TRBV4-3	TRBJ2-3	CASSHGLAEGITQYF	TGCGCCAGCAGCCACGGACTAGCGGAGGGGATTACGCAGTATTTT
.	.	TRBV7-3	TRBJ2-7	CASSLLGGSNEQYF	TGTGCCAGCAGCTTATTAGGAGGGAGCAACGAGCAGTACTTC
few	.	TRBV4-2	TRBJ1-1	CASSTQTENTEAFF	TGTGCCAGCAGCACCCAGACAGAGAACACTGAAGCTTTCTTT
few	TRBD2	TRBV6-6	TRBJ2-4	CASSQRGGIAKNIQYF	TGTGCCAGCAGTCAGCGGGGGGGTATAGCCAAAAACATTCAGTACTTC
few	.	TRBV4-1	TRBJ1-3	CASSQDTGGNTIYF	TGCGCCAGCAGCCAAGACACAGGGGGAAACACCATATATTTT
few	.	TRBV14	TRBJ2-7	CASSQTRRGAHSYEQYF	TGTGCCAGCAGCCAGACTCGGCGCGGTGCGCACTCCTACGAGCAGTACTTC
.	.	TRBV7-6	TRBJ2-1	CASSLIRHEQFF	TGTGCCAGCAGCCTCATTCGACATGAGCAGTTCTTC
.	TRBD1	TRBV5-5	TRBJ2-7	CASSNDRVGSYEQYF	TGTGCCAGCAGCAATGACAGGGTCGGCTCCTACGAGCAGTACTTC
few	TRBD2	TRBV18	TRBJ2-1	CASSPLQREGQGNEQFF	TGTGCCAGCTCACCACTGCAACGGGAGGGCCAGGGCAATGAGCAGTTCTTC
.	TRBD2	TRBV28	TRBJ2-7	CASVTSGSSYEQYF	TGTGCCAGTGTGACTAGCGGGAGCTCCTACGAGCAGTACTTC
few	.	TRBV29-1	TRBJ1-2	CSVLGQPGDYGYTF	TGCAGCGTTTTAGGACAACCCGGAGACTATGGCTACACCTTC
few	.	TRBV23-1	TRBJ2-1	CASPEERRGSYNEQFF	TGCGCCAGCCCAGAAGAAAGGAGGGGCTCCTACAATGAGCAGTTCTTC
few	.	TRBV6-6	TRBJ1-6	CASIPGLSPLHF	TGTGCCAGCATCCCGGGACTTTCACCCCTCCACTTT
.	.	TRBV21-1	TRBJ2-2	CASSSKREITGELFF	TGTGCCAGCAGCTCGAAGCGGGAGATTACCGGGGAGCTGTTTTTT
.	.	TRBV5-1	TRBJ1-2	CASSFGTAYGYTF	TGCGCCAGCAGCTTCGGGACGGCCTATGGCTACACCTTC
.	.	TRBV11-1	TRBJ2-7	CASSSRFQGYEQYF	TGTGCCAGCAGCTCCCGGTTCCAGGGCTACGAGCAGTACTTC
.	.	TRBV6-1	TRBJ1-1	CASSARVLTEAFF	TGTGCCAGCAGTGCGAGGGTTTTGACTGAAGCTTTCTTT
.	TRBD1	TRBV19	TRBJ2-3	CASSIDSNRGIVDTQYF	TGTGCCAGTAGTATAGATTCTAACAGGGGGATTGTAGATACGCAGTATTTT
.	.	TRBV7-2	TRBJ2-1	CASSLARVNEQFF	TGTGCCAGCAGCTTAGCGAGAGTTAATGAGCAGTTCTTC
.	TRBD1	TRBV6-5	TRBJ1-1	CASSVDRATEAFF	TGTGCCAGCAGTGTAGACAGGGCCACTGAAGCTTTCTTT
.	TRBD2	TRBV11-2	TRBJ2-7	CATTRGGPYEQYF	TGTGCCACCACTCGGGGAGGGCCCTACGAGCAGTACTTC
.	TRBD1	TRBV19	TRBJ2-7	CASSRYPGTGLYEQYF	TGTGCCAGTAGTAGGTACCCCGGGACAGGCCTCTACGAGCAGTACTTC
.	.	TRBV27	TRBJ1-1	CASSLAGARRTEAFF	TGTGCCAGCAGCCTTGCAGGGGCACGCAGAACTGAAGCTTTCTTT
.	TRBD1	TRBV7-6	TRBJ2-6	CASSIDRASGANVLTF	TGTGCCAGCAGCATCGACAGGGCCTCTGGGGCCAACGTCCTGACTTTC
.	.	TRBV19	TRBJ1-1	CASSRLGSANTEAFF	TGTGCCAGTAGTAGACTCGGGTCAGCGAACACTGAAGCTTTCTTT
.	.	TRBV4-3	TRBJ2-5	CASSKHGYSPETQYF	TGCGCCAGCAGCAAACATGGGTACTCTCCTGAGACCCAGTACTTC
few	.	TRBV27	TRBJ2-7	CASSLEDRTYEQYF	TGTGCCAGCAGTTTAGAGGACAGAACCTACGAGCAGTACTTC